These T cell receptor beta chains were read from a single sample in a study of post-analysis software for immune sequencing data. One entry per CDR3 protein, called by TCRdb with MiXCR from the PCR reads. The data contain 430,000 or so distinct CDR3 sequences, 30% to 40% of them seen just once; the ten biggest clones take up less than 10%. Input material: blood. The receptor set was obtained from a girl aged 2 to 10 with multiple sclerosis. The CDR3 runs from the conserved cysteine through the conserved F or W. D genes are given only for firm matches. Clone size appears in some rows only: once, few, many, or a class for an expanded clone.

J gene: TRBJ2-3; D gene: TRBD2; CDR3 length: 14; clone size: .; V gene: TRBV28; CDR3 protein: CASSSAGGGVTQYF
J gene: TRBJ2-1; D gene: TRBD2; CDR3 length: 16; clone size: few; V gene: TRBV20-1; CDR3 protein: CSAKQPGTSFSGEQFF
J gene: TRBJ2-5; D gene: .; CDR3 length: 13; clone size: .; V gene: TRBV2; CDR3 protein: CASNYGSQETQYF
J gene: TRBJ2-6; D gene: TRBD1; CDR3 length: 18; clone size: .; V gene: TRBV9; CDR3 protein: CASSVTTGVLSGANVRTF
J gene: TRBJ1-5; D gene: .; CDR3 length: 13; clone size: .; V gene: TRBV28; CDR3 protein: CASSLLGDGFQHF
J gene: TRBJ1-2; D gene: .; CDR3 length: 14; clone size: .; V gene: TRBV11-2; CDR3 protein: CASSLGSGDYGYTF
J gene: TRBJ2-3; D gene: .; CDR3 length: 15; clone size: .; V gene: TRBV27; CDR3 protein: CASSLESAYTDTQYF
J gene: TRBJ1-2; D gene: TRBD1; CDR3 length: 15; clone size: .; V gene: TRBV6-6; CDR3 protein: CASDCPGQGDYGYTF
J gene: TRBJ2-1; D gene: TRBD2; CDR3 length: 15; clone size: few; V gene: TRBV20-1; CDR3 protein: CSAPGLAGEGSEQFF
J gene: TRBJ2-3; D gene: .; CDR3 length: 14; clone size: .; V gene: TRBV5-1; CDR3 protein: CASSSLVGADTQYF
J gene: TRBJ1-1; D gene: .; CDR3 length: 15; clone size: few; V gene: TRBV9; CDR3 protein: CASSVDEGINTEAFF
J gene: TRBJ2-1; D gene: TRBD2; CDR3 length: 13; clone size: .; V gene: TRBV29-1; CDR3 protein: CSAMSGRATEQFF
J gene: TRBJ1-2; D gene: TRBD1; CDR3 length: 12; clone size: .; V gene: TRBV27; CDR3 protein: CASGGGGIGYTF
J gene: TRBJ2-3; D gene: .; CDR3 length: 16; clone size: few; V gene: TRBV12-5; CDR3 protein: CASGLGLGGSTDTQYF
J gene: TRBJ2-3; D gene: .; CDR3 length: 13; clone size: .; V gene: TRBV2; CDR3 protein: CASSESGNGTQYF
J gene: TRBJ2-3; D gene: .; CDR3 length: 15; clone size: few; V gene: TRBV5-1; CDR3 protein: CASSLVSAPGDTQYF
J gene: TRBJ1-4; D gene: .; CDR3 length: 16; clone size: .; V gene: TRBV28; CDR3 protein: CASSLFGHATNEKLFF
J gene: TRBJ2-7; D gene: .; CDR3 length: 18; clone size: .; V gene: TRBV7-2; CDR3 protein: CASSPPEPRFPPPYEQYF
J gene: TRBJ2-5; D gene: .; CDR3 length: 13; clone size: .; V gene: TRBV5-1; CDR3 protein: CASSSEDQETQYF
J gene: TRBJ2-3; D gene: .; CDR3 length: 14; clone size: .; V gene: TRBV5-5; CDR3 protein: CASSTFTGPDTQYF
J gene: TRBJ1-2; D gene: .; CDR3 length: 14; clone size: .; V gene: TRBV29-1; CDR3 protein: CSVASGFITYGYTF
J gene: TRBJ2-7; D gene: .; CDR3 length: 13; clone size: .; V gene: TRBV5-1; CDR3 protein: CASSLRVNYEQYF